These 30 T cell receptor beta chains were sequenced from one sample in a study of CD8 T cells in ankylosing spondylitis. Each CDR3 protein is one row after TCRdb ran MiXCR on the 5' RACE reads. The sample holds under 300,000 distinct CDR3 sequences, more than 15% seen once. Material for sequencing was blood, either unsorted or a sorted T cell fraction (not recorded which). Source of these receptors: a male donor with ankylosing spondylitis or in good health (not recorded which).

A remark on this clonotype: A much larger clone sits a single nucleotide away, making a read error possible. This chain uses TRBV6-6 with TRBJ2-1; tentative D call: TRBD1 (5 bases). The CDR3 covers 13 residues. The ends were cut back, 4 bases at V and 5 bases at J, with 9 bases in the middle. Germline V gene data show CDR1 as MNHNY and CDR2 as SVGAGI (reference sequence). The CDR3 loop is CASSSRVDNEQFF. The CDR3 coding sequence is TGTGCCAGCAGTTCCAGGGTGGACAATGAGCAGTTCTTC.

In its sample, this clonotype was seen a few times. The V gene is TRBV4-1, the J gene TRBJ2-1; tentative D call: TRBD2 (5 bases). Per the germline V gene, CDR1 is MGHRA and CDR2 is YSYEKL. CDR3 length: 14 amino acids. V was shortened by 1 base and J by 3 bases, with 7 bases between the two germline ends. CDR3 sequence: CASSQASIYNEQFF. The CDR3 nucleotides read TGCGCCAGCAGCCAAGCTAGCATCTACAATGAGCAGTTCTTC.

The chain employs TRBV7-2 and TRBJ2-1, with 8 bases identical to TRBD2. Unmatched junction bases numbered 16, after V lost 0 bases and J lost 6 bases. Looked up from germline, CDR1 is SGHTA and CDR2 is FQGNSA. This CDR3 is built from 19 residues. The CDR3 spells CASSLARASGSFWGNEQFF. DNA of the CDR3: TGTGCCAGCAGCTTAGCGCGAGCCAGCGGGAGTTTTTGGGGCAATGAGCAGTTCTTC.

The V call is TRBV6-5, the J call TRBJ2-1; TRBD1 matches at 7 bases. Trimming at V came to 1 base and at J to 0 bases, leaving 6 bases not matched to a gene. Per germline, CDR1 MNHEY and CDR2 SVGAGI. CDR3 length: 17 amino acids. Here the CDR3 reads CASSYFPTGSSYNEQFF. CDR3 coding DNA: TGTGCCAGCAGTTACTTCCCGACAGGGTCCTCCTACAATGAGCAGTTCTTC.

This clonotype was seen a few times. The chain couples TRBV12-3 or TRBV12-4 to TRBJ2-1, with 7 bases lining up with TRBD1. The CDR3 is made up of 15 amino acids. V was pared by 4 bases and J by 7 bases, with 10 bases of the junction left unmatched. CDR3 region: CASSSGTEDTNEQFF. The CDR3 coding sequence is TGTGCCAGCAGTTCCGGGACAGAGGACACGAATGAGCAGTTCTTC.

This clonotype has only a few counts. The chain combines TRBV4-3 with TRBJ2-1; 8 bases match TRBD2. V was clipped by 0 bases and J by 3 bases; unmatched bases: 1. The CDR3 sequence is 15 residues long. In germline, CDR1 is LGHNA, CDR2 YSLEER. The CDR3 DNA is TGCGCCAGCAGCCAAGAGCGGGAGGACTACAATGAGCAGTTCTTC. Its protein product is CASSQEREDYNEQFF.

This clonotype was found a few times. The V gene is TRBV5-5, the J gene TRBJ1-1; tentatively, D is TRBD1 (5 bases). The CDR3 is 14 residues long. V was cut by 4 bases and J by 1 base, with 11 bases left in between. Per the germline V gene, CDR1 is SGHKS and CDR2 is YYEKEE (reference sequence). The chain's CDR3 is CASSTRDSNTEAFF. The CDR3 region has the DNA TGTGCCAGCAGCACCCGGGACTCGAACACTGAAGCTTTCTTT.

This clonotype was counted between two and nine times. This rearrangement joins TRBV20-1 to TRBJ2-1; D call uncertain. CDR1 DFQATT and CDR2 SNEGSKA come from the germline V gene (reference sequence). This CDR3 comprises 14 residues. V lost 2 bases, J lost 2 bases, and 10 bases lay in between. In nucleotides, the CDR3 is TGCAGTGCTAGACCGATTGGGGCCTACAATGAGCAGTTCTTC. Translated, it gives CSARPIGAYNEQFF.

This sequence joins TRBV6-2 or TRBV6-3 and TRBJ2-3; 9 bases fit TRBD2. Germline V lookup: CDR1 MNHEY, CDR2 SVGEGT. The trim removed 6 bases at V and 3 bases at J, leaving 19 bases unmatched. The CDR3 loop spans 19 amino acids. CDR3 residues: CASSSRSPWASGDTDTQYF. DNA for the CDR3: TGTGCCAGCAGCTCGAGGTCCCCGTGGGCTAGCGGGGATACAGATACGCAGTATTTT.

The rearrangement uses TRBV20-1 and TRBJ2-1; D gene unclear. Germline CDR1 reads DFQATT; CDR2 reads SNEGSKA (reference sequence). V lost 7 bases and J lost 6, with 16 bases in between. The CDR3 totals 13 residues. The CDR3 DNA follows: TGCAGTGATTCGGCGGAGCCAGGCAATGAGCAGTTCTTC. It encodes CSDSAEPGNEQFF.

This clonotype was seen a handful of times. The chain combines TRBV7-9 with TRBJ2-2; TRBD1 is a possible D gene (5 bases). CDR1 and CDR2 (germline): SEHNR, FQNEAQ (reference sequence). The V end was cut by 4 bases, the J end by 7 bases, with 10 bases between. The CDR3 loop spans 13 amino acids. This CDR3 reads CASSYGANGELFF. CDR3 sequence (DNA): TGTGCCAGCAGCTATGGGGCTAACGGGGAGCTGTTTTTT.

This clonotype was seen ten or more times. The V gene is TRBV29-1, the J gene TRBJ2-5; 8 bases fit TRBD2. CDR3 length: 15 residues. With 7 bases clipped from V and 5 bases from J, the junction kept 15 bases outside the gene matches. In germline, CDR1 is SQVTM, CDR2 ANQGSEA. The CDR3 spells CSALLREAPMETQYF. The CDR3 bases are TGCAGCGCCCTTCTGCGGGAGGCGCCTATGGAGACCCAGTACTTC.

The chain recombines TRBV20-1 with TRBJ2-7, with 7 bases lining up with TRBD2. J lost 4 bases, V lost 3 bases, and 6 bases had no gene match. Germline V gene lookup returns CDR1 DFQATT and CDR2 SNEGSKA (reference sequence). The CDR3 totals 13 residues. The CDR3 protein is CSASLKRGYEQYF. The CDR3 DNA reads TGCAGTGCTAGCTTAAAGCGGGGATACGAGCAGTACTTC.

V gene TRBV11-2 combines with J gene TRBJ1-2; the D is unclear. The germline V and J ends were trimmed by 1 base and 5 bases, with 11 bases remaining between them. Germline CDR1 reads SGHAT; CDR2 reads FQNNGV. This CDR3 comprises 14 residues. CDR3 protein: CASSLGDAWYGYTF. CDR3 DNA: TGTGCCAGCAGCTTAGGAGACGCTTGGTATGGCTACACCTTC.

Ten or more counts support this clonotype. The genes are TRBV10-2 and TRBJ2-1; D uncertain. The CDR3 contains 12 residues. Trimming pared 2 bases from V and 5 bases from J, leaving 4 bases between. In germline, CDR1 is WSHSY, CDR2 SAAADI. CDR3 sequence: CASSEENNEQFF. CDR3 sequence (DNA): TGCGCCAGCAGTGAGGAGAACAATGAGCAGTTCTTC.

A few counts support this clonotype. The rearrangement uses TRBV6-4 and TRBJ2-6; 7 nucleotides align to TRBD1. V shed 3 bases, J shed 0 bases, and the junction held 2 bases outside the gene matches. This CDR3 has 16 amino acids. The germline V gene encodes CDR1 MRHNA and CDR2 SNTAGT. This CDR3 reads CASSERQGSGANVLTF. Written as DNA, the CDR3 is TGTGCCAGCAGTGAGCGACAGGGCTCTGGGGCCAACGTCCTGACTTTC.

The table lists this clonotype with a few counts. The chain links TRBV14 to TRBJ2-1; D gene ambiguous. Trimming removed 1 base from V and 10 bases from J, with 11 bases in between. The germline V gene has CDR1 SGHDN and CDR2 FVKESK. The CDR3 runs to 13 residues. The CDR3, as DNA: TGTGCCAGCAGCCAAGGTGTCTGGCCCGAGCAGTTCTTC. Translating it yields CASSQGVWPEQFF.

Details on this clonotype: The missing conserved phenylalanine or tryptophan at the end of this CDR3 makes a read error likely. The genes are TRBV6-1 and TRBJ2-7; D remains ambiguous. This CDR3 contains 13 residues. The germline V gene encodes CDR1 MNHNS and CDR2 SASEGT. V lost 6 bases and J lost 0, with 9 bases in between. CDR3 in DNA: TGTGCCAGCAGGGCAGTAAGCTCCTACGAGCAGTACCTC. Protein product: CASRAVSSYEQYL.

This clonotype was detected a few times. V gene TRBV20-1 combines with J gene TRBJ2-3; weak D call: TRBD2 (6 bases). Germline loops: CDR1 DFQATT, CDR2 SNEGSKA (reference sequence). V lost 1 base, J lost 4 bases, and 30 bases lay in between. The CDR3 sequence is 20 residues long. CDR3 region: CSARGTAGFGGTTGPDTQYF. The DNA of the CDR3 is TGCAGTGCTAGAGGCACCGCGGGGTTCGGGGGAACCACAGGCCCAGATACGCAGTATTTT.

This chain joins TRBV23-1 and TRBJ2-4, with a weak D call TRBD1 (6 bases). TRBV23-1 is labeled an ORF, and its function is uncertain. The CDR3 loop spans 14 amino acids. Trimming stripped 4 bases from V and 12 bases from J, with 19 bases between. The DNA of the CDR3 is TGCGCCAGCAGTCCACGACAGGCCCTGCTCAGTCAGTACTTC. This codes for CASSPRQALLSQYF.

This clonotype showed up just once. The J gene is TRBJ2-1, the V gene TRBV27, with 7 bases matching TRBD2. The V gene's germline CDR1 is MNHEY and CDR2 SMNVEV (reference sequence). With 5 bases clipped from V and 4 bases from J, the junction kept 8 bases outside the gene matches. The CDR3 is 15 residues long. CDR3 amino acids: CASSPGLAVYNEQFF. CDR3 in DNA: TGTGCCAGCAGTCCCGGGCTAGCGGTTTACAATGAGCAGTTCTTC.

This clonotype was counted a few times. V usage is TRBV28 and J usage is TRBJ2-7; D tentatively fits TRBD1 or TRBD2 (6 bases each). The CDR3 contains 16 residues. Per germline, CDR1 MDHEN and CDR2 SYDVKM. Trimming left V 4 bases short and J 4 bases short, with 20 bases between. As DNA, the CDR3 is TGTGCCAGCAGTTCAGCACGATGGGGGGCGAGTTACGAGCAGTACTTC. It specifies CASSSARWGASYEQYF.

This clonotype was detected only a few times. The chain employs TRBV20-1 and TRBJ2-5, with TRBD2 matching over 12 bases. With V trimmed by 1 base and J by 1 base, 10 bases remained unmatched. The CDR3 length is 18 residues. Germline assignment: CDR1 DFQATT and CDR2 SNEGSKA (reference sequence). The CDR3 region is CSARGLAGEARVQETQYF. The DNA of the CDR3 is TGCAGTGCTAGAGGACTAGCGGGAGAAGCCCGTGTCCAAGAGACCCAGTACTTC.

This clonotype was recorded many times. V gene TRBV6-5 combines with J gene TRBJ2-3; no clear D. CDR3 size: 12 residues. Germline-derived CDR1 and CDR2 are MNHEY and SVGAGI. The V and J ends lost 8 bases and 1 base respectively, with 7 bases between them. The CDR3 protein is CASWPGTDTQYF. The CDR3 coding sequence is TGTGCCAGCTGGCCAGGCACAGATACGCAGTATTTT.

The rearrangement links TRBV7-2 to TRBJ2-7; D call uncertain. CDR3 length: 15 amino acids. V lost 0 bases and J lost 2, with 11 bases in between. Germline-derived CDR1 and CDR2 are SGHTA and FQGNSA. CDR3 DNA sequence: TGTGCCAGCAGCTTAGCGCTCTTAGGTACCTACGAGCAGTACTTC. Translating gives CASSLALLGTYEQYF.

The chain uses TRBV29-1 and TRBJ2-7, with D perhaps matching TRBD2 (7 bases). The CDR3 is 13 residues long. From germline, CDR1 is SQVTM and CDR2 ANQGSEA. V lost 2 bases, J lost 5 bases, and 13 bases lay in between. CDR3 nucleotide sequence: TGCAGCGTTGAACTAGCGGAGGGGGACGAGCAGTACTTC. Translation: CSVELAEGDEQYF.

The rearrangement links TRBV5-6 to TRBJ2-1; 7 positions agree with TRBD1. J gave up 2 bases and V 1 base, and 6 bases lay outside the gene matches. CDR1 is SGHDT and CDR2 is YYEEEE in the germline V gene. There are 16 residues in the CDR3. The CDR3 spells CASSLSGQGAYNEQFF. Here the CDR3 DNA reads TGTGCCAGCAGCTTGAGCGGCCAGGGGGCCTACAATGAGCAGTTCTTC.

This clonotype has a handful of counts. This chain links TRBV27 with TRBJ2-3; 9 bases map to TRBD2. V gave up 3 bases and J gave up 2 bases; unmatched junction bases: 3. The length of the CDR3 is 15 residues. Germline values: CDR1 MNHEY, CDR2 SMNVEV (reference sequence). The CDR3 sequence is CASSFLAGNTDTQYF. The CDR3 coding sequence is TGTGCCAGCAGTTTCCTAGCGGGAAACACAGATACGCAGTATTTT.

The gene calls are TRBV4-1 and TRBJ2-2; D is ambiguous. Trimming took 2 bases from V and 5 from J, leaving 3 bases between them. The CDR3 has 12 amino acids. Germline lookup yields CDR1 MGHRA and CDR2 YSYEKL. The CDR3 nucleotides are TGCGCCAGCAGCCAAAAAACCGGGGAGCTGTTTTTT. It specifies CASSQKTGELFF.

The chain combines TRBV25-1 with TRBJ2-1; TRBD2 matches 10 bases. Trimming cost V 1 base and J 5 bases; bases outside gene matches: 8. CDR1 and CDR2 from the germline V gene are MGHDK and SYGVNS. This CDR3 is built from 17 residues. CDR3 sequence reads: CASSEWASGRGDNEQFF. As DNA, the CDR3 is TGTGCCAGCAGTGAATGGGCTAGCGGGAGAGGGGACAATGAGCAGTTCTTC.